This T cell receptor (beta chain) appears in the sequencing data of a study of shared clonotypes between healthy human individuals (dated by TCRdb to the early 2020s). Regarding the study in general: A couple of women and a few men aged 18 to 49 years were included in the cohort. For each donor, three plates each were used for CD4 naive and CD4 memory, two plates were used for CD8 naive, and one plate was used for CD8 memory. To estimate repertoire size and how much clonotypes are shared between individuals, the study performed deep sequencing of blood TCR repertoires from about 5 healthy adults. To increase sequencing depth and limit assay-specific biases, different laboratories used diverse techniques to prepare libraries and sequence TCR repertoires. Each donor's leukapheresis produced roughly between about 0.85 and 10 billion PBMCs. The investigation overall reported the following: Because the study included a small number of donors, the genetic and exposure-history diversity represented was limited. Only blood was sampled, and tissue TCR repertoires likely differ from those in blood. Even with the large sequencing depth, rarefaction of the sorted-subset datasets indicated that sequencing was incomplete. Naive subsets generally had larger estimated clonotype richness than memory subsets did. Compared with non-shared clonotypes, clonotypes shared by all four sorted-subset donors had higher generation probabilities. Pairwise subsampling led to the expectation that sequencing depth would affect the degree of clonotype sharing among donors. Across four donors, approximately 5% of naive CD4, approximately 3.6% of naive CD8, around 2.1% of memory CD4, and roughly 0.4% of memory CD8 clonotypes were shared.

Using the deep immunoSEQ assay, TCR CDR3 regions were amplified from genomic DNA by multiplex PCR. Genomic DNA extracted from each cell subset was distributed evenly over all wells of several immunoSEQ 96-well plates, and each plate served as one replicate. For sorted subsets, approximately 0.2 ug of genomic DNA, equivalent to 25,000 to 35,000 T cell genomes, went into each replicate PCR. The purified libraries were quantified using a Qubit 3.0 fluorometer, sized with a Bioanalyzer 2100, and then quantified again using the KAPA Library Quantification kit. Every immunoSEQ 96-well plate was sequenced on a dedicated single-read 150-cycle Illumina NextSeq 550 flow cell. For the original study's pipeline: Because only junctional sequences without quality scores were contained in the immunoSEQ output, filtering matching that applied to full-length reads could not be performed. To assign V/J genes and CDR3, sequences were annotated using PyIR, a Python wrapper for IgBLAST v1.9, with IMGT germline references. Any read was removed if the V/J assignment was weak (E-value above 1e-6), the CDR3 was missing, or the read contained stop codons, out-of-frame junctions, or ambiguous translated residues. A V3J clonotype was defined by an identical inferred V gene, J gene, and CDR3 amino acid sequence. To compute the percentage overlap between repertoires, the number of shared unique clonotypes was divided by the size of the smaller repertoire. RTK rarefaction, the Chao1 estimator, and Recon v2.1 estimates of unobserved clonotypes were used to assess repertoire richness. Generation probabilities were computed with OLGA for all TCRbeta clonotypes obtained by the gDNA method from several donors. The table was pulled from immuneACCESS by TCRdb, which kept in-frame rearrangements only. Such tables lose some clones; where checked, under half of the loss comes from unresolved V genes, and the rest has no known cause. V and J calls and clone size are given by that table; D and trimming were obtained from the DNA. This sample lists approximately 110,000 clones; approximately 65% were detected once. Together, the top ten hold around 26% of the sample.

The donors were healthy, HIV-negative adults with no recently reported acute infections or vaccinations. Every donor was a Caucasian adult living in Nashville, Tennessee, USA. The CD8 memory samples were a combination of magnetically selected CD45RO+ cells and CCR7-negative CD45RA+ effector memory (TemRA) cells. Blood was collected by leukapheresis, and PBMCs were isolated by Ficoll-Histopaque density gradient centrifugation and then cryopreserved in liquid nitrogen vapor phase. Purity and quantity of every magnetically sorted T cell population were checked by analytical flow cytometry. Genomic DNA was isolated from every sorted fraction and measured by UV absorbance on a Nanodrop 2000c. Concerning this clone itself: It has no known antigen specificity. The input lacks base qualities; no much larger clone sits a single base away.

This clonotype was sampled from a young woman in good health. Input material: memory CD8+ T cells sorted from blood. According to the study, the label for this sample's cell subset or site signals: CD45RO+ cells pooled with CCR7-negative TemRA cells.

The nucleotides are TGCAGCGTTGTACTAGCGGCCGACTACGAGCAGTACTTC. It translates to CSVVLAADYEQYF. The V and J segments used are TRBV29-1 and TRBJ2-7; 8 of the junction bases match TRBD2. CDR1 SQVTM and CDR2 ANQGSEA are derived from the germline V gene. Relative to germline, V is missing 4 bases and J is missing 3 bases, with 5 bases of the junction outside any gene match. The CDR3, from cysteine to phenylalanine, totals 13 residues. The CDR3 DNA has 39 bases and is translated from base 1.